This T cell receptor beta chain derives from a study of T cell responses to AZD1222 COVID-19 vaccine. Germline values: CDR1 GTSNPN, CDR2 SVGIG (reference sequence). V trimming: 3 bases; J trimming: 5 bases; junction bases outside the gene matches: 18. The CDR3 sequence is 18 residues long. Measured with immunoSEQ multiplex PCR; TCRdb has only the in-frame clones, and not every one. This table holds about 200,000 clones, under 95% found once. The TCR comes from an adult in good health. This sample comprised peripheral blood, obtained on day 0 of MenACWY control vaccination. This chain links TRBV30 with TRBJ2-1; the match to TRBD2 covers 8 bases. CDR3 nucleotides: TGTGCCTGGAGGATCGGTAGGCGGGGGGCTTTTCGCAACAATGAGCAGTTCTTC. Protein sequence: CAWRIGRRGAFRNNEQFF.